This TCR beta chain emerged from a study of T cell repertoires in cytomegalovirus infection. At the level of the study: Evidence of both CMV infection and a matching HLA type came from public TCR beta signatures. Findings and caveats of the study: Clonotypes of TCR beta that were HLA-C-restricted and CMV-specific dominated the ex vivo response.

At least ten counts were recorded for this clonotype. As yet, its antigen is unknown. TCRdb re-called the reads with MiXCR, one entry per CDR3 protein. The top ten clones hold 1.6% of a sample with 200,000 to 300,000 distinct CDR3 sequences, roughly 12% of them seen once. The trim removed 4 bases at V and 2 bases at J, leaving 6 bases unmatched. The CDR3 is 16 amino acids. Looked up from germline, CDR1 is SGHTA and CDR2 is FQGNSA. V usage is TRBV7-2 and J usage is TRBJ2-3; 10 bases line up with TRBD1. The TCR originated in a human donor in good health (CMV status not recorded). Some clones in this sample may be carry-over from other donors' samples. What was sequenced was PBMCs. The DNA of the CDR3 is TGTGCCAGCAGCTCCATGGGGACAGGGGTCACAGATACGCAGTATTTT. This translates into CASSSMGTGVTDTQYF.